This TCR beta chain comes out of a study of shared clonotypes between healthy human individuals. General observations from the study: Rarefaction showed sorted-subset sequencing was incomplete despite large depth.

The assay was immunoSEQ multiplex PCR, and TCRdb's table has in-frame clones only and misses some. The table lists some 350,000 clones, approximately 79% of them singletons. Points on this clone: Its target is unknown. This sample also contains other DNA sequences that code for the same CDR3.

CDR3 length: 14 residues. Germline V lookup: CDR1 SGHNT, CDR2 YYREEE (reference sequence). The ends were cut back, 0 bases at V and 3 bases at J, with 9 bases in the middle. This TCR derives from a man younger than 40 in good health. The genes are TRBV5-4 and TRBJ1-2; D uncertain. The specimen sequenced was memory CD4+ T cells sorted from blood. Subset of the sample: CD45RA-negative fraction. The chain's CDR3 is CASSLAGGYYGYTF. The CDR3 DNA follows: TGTGCCAGCAGCTTGGCCGGCGGGTACTATGGCTACACCTTC.